This T cell receptor beta chain was sequenced in a study of blood T cell repertoires in COVID-19. Whole-study context: Collection of acute and convalescent COVID-19 samples took place in the United States, Italy and Spain. PBMCs, B-cell-depleted T cells, or T cells provided the cDNA or gDNA that made up the material.

This CDR3 is built from 15 residues. Germline V gene lookup returns CDR1 GTSNPN and CDR2 SVGIG (reference sequence). V lost 1 base to trimming and J lost 2 bases, with 15 bases between them. In the original workflow: Reference gene primer amplification in the assay estimated nucleated cell counts. Using immunoSEQ multiplex PCR, the repertoire was profiled, and TCRdb retains in-frame clones only, with some absent. Clone size and V and J calls were adopted from that table, with D and trimming inferred from the DNA. The table includes just under 65,000 clones, more than 60% detected once. This TCR was recovered from a human donor in a cohort sampled during active COVID-19. The rearrangement uses TRBV30 and TRBJ2-7, with D unclear. The sample comprised peripheral blood. DNA of the CDR3: TGTGCCTGGAGTGGCCGTCTGACAAGAACCTACGAGCAGTACTTC. It is translated as CAWSGRLTRTYEQYF.